These T cell receptor beta chains were read from a single sample in a study of identical twins. TCRdb reprocessed the 5' RACE reads with MiXCR, giving one entry per CDR3 protein. The profile shows 1,800,000 or so distinct CDR3 sequences, around a third of them singletons. The sequenced material came from cord blood. The receptor set was obtained from a newborn girl in good health. CDR3s include the opening cysteine and the closing phenylalanine or tryptophan. Some rows mark clone size as missing; the rest say once, few, many or name a class of expanded clone.

clone size	CDR3 length	V gene	J gene	CDR3 protein
few	14	TRBV5-1	TRBJ2-3	CASSRGTVPDTQYF
-	15	TRBV20-1	TRBJ1-4	CSTRVTGTANEKLFF
few	15	TRBV7-2	TRBJ2-3	CASRWGLAVTDTQYF
-	13	TRBV10-2	TRBJ1-6	CASSEYTKSPPHF
few	16	TRBV12-3/TRBV12-4	TRBJ1-2	CASRLGTGEAYYGYTF
-	19	TRBV20-1	TRBJ2-3	CSARDSHKPTSGRTDTQYF
-	16	TRBV12-3/TRBV12-4	-	CASSPDAYFSYNEQYF
-	14	TRBV20-1	-	CSARDRGAPYEQYF
-	14	TRBV20-1	TRBJ2-7	CSAPSGMLLNEQYF
-	15	TRBV6-1	TRBJ1-1	CASSEDRGRDTEAFF
-	14	TRBV20-1	-	CSAPGTTSSHEQYF
few	11	TRBV10-3	TRBJ1-2	CAINRLSGYTF
-	13	TRBV20-1	TRBJ1-1	CSASGVTNTEAFF
few	14	TRBV10-3	TRBJ2-7	CAIRRTATTYEQYF
once	13	TRBV7-9	TRBJ2-7	CASNYRATYEQYF
few	14	TRBV20-1	TRBJ2-2	CSARTTANTGELFF
few	15	TRBV7-2	TRBJ1-2	CASSSLSGTGYGYTF
-	15	TRBV5-1	TRBJ2-7	CASSAGQVGFYEQYF
-	15	TRBV6-5	TRBJ1-1	CASRPGGFGDTEAFF
-	15	TRBV5-1	-	CASSLSLAGDNEQYF
-	15	TRBV11-2	TRBJ2-7	CASSFLRTVSYEQYF
few	17	TRBV4-2	TRBJ1-5	CASSQVDGRGSNQPQHF
-	12	TRBV20-1	TRBJ1-1	CSATPWEVEAFF
few	15	TRBV27	TRBJ1-2	CASSPRYREGYGYTF
few	13	TRBV20-1	TRBJ2-1	CSAGWSSYNEQFF
-	15	TRBV24-1	TRBJ2-3	CATSDLGDPRGTQYF
few	12	TRBV4-1	TRBJ2-3	CAGSQAADTQYF
few	17	TRBV7-2	TRBJ2-1	CASSSTFSGVSYNEQFF
-	13	TRBV7-8	TRBJ2-1	CASSPRIVFEQFF
few	13	TRBV6-1	TRBJ1-2	CASSEAFRDGTTF
many	14	TRBV28	TRBJ2-5	CASSSGTGSETQYF
-	15	TRBV12-3/TRBV12-4	TRBJ1-2	CASRGRDGSRHGYTF
-	16	TRBV20-1	TRBJ2-1	CSAPTSRGGSYNEQFF
few	13	TRBV6-1	TRBJ2-5	CASTGGPQETQYF
few	17	TRBV11-3	TRBJ2-1	CASSFSTVRDAPNEQFF
-	12	TRBV7-8	TRBJ1-1	CASSSALTEAFF
few	15	TRBV13	TRBJ1-2	CASTNNRGGNYGYTF
few	13	TRBV12-3/TRBV12-4	TRBJ1-1	CASSFYQNTEAFF
-	14	TRBV5-6	TRBJ1-2	CASSSYDLLYGYTF
-	17	TRBV5-1	TRBJ2-7	CASSLEASRGPSYEQYF